This T cell receptor beta chain appears in the sequencing data of a study of response to subunit inactivated influenza vaccine (dated by TCRdb to the late 2010s). In terms of the full investigation: The study used deep quantitative T cell receptor repertoire profiling to track responses to a trivalent subunit inactivated influenza vaccine. What the research found in general, with its limitations: It was suggested by the authors that each seasonal influenza vaccination may recruit only a limited number of new T cells.

Receptor amplification or capture employed RT-PCR. TCRdb shows the sequencer as Illumina HiSeq 2500. Starting from the raw public reads, TCRdb applied fastp trimming at Q25, assembled clones with MiXCR and retained in-frame beta chains. Each CDR3 protein appears once, grouped with its most common genes and DNA. The sample contains about 500,000 distinct CDR3 sequences, 10% to 15% of them found a single time. About 12% of the sample comes from the top ten. The CDR3 has 15 amino acids, counting the end cysteine and phenylalanine. Only the CDR3 region is kept as DNA, spanning 45 bases read in frame from base 1. Deletion took 6 bases off V and 7 bases off J, with a span of 19 bases between the germline ends. CDR1 MNHEY and CDR2 SVGEGT were looked up in the germline V gene. A remark on this clonotype: This receptor's antigen is unknown. No base quality values were provided; no much bigger clone lies one nucleotide off.

The time point label here, explained by the study, means: around 45 days after influenza vaccine administration. The chain couples TRBV6-2 or TRBV6-3 to TRBJ2-1, with TRBD2 tentatively as D gene (7 bases match). This specimen consisted of PBMCs from blood, obtained 35 to 45 days after vaccination. The clonotype was recovered from a man in his fifties or sixties who received an inactivated influenza vaccine. Donor details come from another sample of the same person, matched by shared clones. The CDR3 has the sequence CASRPPGGGPNEQFF. The bases are TGTGCCAGCAGGCCCCCAGGCGGGGGCCCGAATGAGCAGTTCTTC.